These 21 T cell receptor beta chains share one sample of origin, sequenced in a study of blood T cell repertoires in COVID-19. The protocol was immunoSEQ multiplex PCR, while the TCRdb copy is restricted to in-frame clones and leaves out a portion. This sample has 25,000 to 35,000 clones, with approximately 87% found just once. Material for sequencing was peripheral blood. The receptors shown here come from a human donor with active COVID-19. The donor label of this sample is uncertain.

The V gene is TRBV12-5, the J gene TRBJ2-5; the D gene is possibly TRBD2 (6 bases). V shed 2 bases and J shed 5 bases, with 12 bases lying between them. Germline-derived CDR1 and CDR2 are LGHNT and FRNRAP. The CDR3 is 14 amino acids. The CDR3 nucleotides are TGTGCTAGTGGTTTGCCTACTAGCTTGGAGACCCAGTACTTC. Its translation is CASGLPTSLETQYF.

In this sample, this clone turned up once. The junction and the germline gene differ at one end; a read error may be behind it. V is TRBV19 and J is TRBJ1-5; D is uncertain. The CDR3 consists of 15 residues. CDR1 and CDR2 from the germline V gene are LNHDA and SQIVND (reference sequence). The CDR3 DNA sequence: TGTGCCAGTAGTATAAGCGTAGGAGGCAAGCAGCCCCAGCATTTT. Protein sequence: CASSISVGGKQPQHF.

The chain has TRBV9 and TRBJ2-3; no clear D. Deletions cut 0 bases from V and 6 bases from J, with 14 bases between. This CDR3 contains 15 residues. The V gene's germline CDR1 is SGDLS and CDR2 YYNGEE. CDR3 sequence (DNA): TGTGCCAGCAGCGTAGCAAGCTTCCCCGCGGATACGCAGTATTTT. Residues: CASSVASFPADTQYF.

The chain is built from TRBV12-5 and TRBJ2-7, with 10 bases aligning to TRBD1. CDR3 size: 15 residues. V was pared by 3 bases and J by 5 bases, with 7 bases of the junction left unmatched. Germline V gene sequence: CDR1 LGHNT, CDR2 FRNRAP. In nucleotides, the CDR3 is TGTGCTAGTGGTTTCCATCGGGACAGGGGCCACGAGCAGTACTTC. Protein sequence: CASGFHRDRGHEQYF.

This clone turned up a few times. J is TRBJ2-2 and V is TRBV25-1; unclear D gene. The CDR3 has 16 amino acids. Trimming removed 1 base from V and 5 bases from J, with 14 bases in between. The germline CDR1 and CDR2 sequences are MGHDK and SYGVNS. The CDR3 loop reads CASSESLVARTGELFF. The CDR3 DNA is TGTGCCAGCAGTGAATCTCTGGTGGCCAGGACCGGGGAGCTGTTTTTT.

The chain joins TRBV11-2 to TRBJ2-5; the D gene is possibly TRBD2 (6 bases). The CDR3 covers 16 residues. Germline loops: CDR1 SGHAT, CDR2 FQNNGV. Trimming removed 5 bases from V and 2 bases from J, with 18 bases in between. DNA of the CDR3: TGTGCCAGCAGCCGGACCGCGGCGGGATTTCAAGAGACCCAGTACTTC. Its translation: CASSRTAAGFQETQYF.

This chain connects TRBV28 to TRBJ1-1; D might be TRBD1 (6 bases). Per the germline V gene, CDR1 is MDHEN and CDR2 is SYDVKM. The CDR3 sequence is 14 residues long. Trimming pared 4 bases from V and 14 bases from J, leaving 23 bases between. CDR3 residues: CASSSGTSISSGFF. The CDR3 DNA reads TGTGCCAGCAGTTCCGGGACATCTATATCTAGTGGGTTCTTT.

This clone was found once. V gene TRBV12-3 or TRBV12-4 combines with J gene TRBJ1-1; D perhaps matches TRBD1 (6 bases). The CDR3 extends over 11 amino acids. V was trimmed by 4 bases and J by 10 bases, leaving 10 bases between them. Here the CDR3 reads CASSSGVGAFF. CDR3 sequence (DNA): TGTGCCAGCAGTTCAGGGGTAGGAGCTTTCTTT.

The chain employs TRBV11-1 and TRBJ2-3, with 9 bases matching TRBD2. The CDR3 spans 15 residues. With 4 bases clipped from V and 2 bases from J, the junction kept 4 bases outside the gene matches. The germline V gene encodes CDR1 SGHAT and CDR2 FQDESV (reference sequence). The CDR3 is CASSSTGLATDTQYF. The CDR3 DNA reads TGTGCCAGCAGCTCGACGGGACTAGCCACAGATACGCAGTATTTT.

The chain has TRBV5-1 and TRBJ2-2; no reliable D call. The CDR3 contains 13 residues. The V end was cut by 4 bases, the J end by 6 bases, with 10 bases between. In germline, CDR1 is SGHRS, CDR2 YFSETQ. The DNA for the CDR3 is TGCGCCAGCAGCCAGGATCTGCCCGGGGAGCTGTTTTTT. Its translation is CASSQDLPGELFF.

This clone was observed a few times. V usage is TRBV12-1 and J usage is TRBJ2-1; the D call TRBD2 from the table was never checked on the DNA. TRBV12-1 is assigned pseudogene status. This CDR3 is built from 17 residues. The CDR3 sequence: CASSFAPTSGRYNEQFF. The DNA of the CDR3 is TGTGCCAGCAGCTTTGCGCCTACTAGCGGGAGGTACAATGAGCAGTTCTTC.

This sequence joins TRBV6-5 and TRBJ2-7; TRBD2 matches at 9 bases. The ends lost 5 bases at V and 4 bases at J; junction bases unmatched: 9. Germline CDR1 and CDR2: MNHEY and SVGAGI. The length of the CDR3 is 15 residues. CDR3 DNA: TGTGCCAGCAGTAGTCCGGGCGGGAGGGTGTACGAGCAGTACTTC. Translated: CASSSPGGRVYEQYF.

The chain recombines TRBV5-4 with TRBJ1-4; possibly TRBD1 for D (6 bases). Germline V gives CDR1 SGHNT, CDR2 YYREEE (reference sequence). V gave up 3 bases and J gave up 5 bases, with 14 bases separating them. This CDR3 is 15 amino acids long. CDR3 amino acids: CASSSYRAQNEKLFF. The CDR3 nucleotides are TGTGCCAGCAGCTCATACAGGGCCCAAAATGAAAAACTGTTTTTT.

The genes are TRBV6-5 and TRBJ2-7; 8 bases are a match to TRBD1. V dropped 2 bases and J dropped 7; count of bases not matched to a gene: 4. The CDR3 has 13 amino acids. Germline-derived CDR1 and CDR2 are MNHEY and SVGAGI. The CDR3 DNA sequence: TGTGCCAGCAGTTACACAGGGGGTTCGGAGCAGTACTTC. The encoded protein is CASSYTGGSEQYF.

This clone occurred a few times. The sample holds other DNA sequences that translate to the same CDR3. This chain uses TRBV19 with TRBJ2-2; 7 bases map to TRBD2. The length of the CDR3 is 14 residues. In germline, CDR1 is LNHDA, CDR2 SQIVND (reference sequence). V was clipped by 6 bases and J by 2 bases; unmatched bases: 3. DNA for the CDR3: TGTGCCAGTAGGGGGGGGTTTAACACCGGGGAGCTGTTTTTT. This translates into CASRGGFNTGELFF.

The J gene is TRBJ2-7, the V gene TRBV24-1; TRBD1 matches 7 bases. The ends lost 4 bases at V and 5 bases at J; junction bases unmatched: 10. Germline V lookup: CDR1 KGHDR, CDR2 SFDVKD. The CDR3 is made up of 15 amino acids. The CDR3 DNA reads TGTGCCACCAGTGACCCTAAAACAGGGGATCACGAGCAGTACTTC. Residues: CATSDPKTGDHEQYF.

The chain carries TRBV19 and TRBJ1-2; D gene ambiguous. The CDR3 length is 14 residues. CDR1 and CDR2 from the germline V gene are LNHDA and SQIVND (reference sequence). Deletions cut 4 bases from V and 4 bases from J, with 13 bases between. The CDR3 region has the DNA TGTGCCAGTAGTAAGGTCGGGTTAGGCTATGGCTACACCTTC. Its protein is CASSKVGLGYGYTF.

J is TRBJ1-1 and V is TRBV7-6; D uncertain. Trimming took off 4 bases at V and 4 bases at J, with 16 bases between the two ends. The CDR3 loop spans 15 amino acids. Germline V gene sequence: CDR1 SGHVS, CDR2 FNYEAQ. CDR3 in amino acids: CASSSLMDGSTEAFF. In nucleotides, the CDR3 is TGTGCCAGCAGCTCGTTGATGGATGGGAGCACTGAAGCTTTCTTT.

The chain employs TRBV2 and TRBJ2-1, with 8 bases aligning to TRBD2. This CDR3 is built from 14 residues. Unmatched junction bases numbered 16, after V lost 7 bases and J lost 14 bases. Germline-derived CDR1 and CDR2 are SNHLY and FYNNEI. This CDR3 is CASTFRGSGGPKFF. The CDR3 DNA follows: TGTGCCAGCACCTTCCGAGGGAGCGGGGGCCCCAAGTTCTTC.

The V call is TRBV9, the J call TRBJ2-3, with 7 positions matching TRBD2. The junction had 10 bases not matched to a gene; V was cut back by 0 bases and J by 3 bases. The CDR3 runs 17 residues. CDR1 and CDR2 (germline): SGDLS, YYNGEE. CDR3: CASSVGGRREITDTQYF. CDR3 sequence (DNA): TGTGCCAGCAGCGTAGGAGGGAGGCGGGAGATAACAGATACGCAGTATTTT.

The chain combines TRBV3-1 (or the pseudogene TRBV3-2) with TRBJ1-6, with D possibly matching TRBD1 (5 bases). CDR1 is LGHDT and CDR2 is YNNKEL in the germline V gene (reference sequence). Trimming removed 1 base at V and 6 bases at J, with 10 bases between. This CDR3 has 15 amino acids. This chain's CDR3 is CASSQGQTLNSPLHF. CDR3 nucleotides: TGTGCCAGCAGCCAAGGACAGACCCTTAATTCACCCCTCCACTTT.